This T cell receptor beta chain comes out of a study of cytomegalovirus exposure and HLA in healthy donors. In the PCR, 60 Vbeta and 13 Jbeta primers were used. Assay used: immunoSEQ multiplex PCR; TCRdb lists only in-frame clones, some missing. This repertoire shows 150,000 to 200,000 clones, 70% to 85% found once; its top ten account for approximately 1.3%. As for this clone: Its antigen is unidentified.

Study-wide results and caveats: It is likely that the observed cluster of highly shared sequence variants was a sequencing artifact. A later analysis showed that HLA-associated TCR beta chains had undergone more clonal expansion than equally common others.

Trimming cost V 2 bases and J 5 bases; bases outside gene matches: 3. The CDR3 is 14 amino acids. In germline, CDR1 is SGHRS, CDR2 YFSETQ. The TCR was taken from a woman aged 30 to 39 in good health and CMV-seropositive. The chain carries TRBV5-1 and TRBJ2-2, with TRBD2 matching 7 bases. Source material: PBMCs. The CDR3 here is CASSFSGGTGELFF. CDR3 DNA sequence: TGCGCCAGCAGCTTTTCGGGGGGAACCGGGGAGCTGTTTTTT.